One and the same sample provided the 32 T cell receptor beta chains below, sequenced in a study of cytomegalovirus exposure and HLA in healthy donors. In the PCR, 60 Vbeta and 13 Jbeta primers were used. The table came from immunoSEQ multiplex PCR; TCRdb's copy has only in-frame clones and leaves some out. Of approximately 200,000 clones in the sample, 80% to 85% were seen once. The specimen was PBMCs. These receptors were taken from a woman between 50 and 59 years old in good health and CMV-seropositive.

This chain uses TRBV28 with TRBJ2-3; a possible D gene is TRBD1 (7 bases). CDR1 and CDR2 (germline): MDHEN, SYDVKM. Trimming cost V 3 bases and J 11 bases, with 12 bases left between them. The CDR3 runs to 12 residues. CDR3 residues: CASSFQQGGQYF. The CDR3 region has the DNA TGTGCCAGCAGTTTTCAGCAGGGGGGGCAGTATTTT. Filled out from reference TRBV28 and TRBJ2-3, the complete variable domain reads DVKVTQSSRYLVKRTGEKVFLECVQDMDHENMFWYRQDPGLGLRLIYFSYDVKMKEKGDIPEGYSVSREKKERFSLILESASTNQTSMYLCASSFQQGGQYFGPGTRLTVL.

The CDR3, as DNA: TGTGCCAGCACTTATGACAGGGGAAACTATGGCTACACCTTC. Translation gives CASTYDRGNYGYTF. V and J are TRBV5-6 and TRBJ1-2; 8 bases fit TRBD1. The length of the CDR3 is 14 residues. Germline V gene sequence: CDR1 SGHDT, CDR2 YYEEEE. The V segment lost 6 bases and the J segment 2 bases; nucleotides outside the gene matches: 6. Full variable domain (outside the CDR3, taken from reference TRBV5-6 and TRBJ1-2): DAGVTQSPTHLIKTRGQQVTLRCSPKSGHDTVSWYQQALGQGPQFIFQYYEEEERQRGNFPDRFSGHQFPNYSSELNVNALLLGDSALYLCASTYDRGNYGYTFGSGTRLTVV.

Concerning this clone itself: Its ends do not fully match the called genes, so a read error is possible. This CDR3 reads CSSSWGGDNSPLHF. The CDR3 DNA reads TGTTCCAGCAGCTGGGGCGGTGATAATTCACCCCTCCACTTT. V gene TRBV7-9 combines with J gene TRBJ1-6; tentative D call: TRBD1 (5 bases). The CDR3 has 14 amino acids. The V gene's germline CDR1 is SEHNR and CDR2 FQNEAQ (reference sequence).

This clone has a handful of counts. This sequence joins TRBV7-3 and TRBJ2-2, with D perhaps matching TRBD2 (6 bases). Per germline, CDR1 SGHTA and CDR2 FQGTGA. Deletions cut 4 bases from V and 6 bases from J, with 9 bases between. The CDR3 is made up of 13 amino acids. This chain's CDR3 is CASSSSVSGELFF. In DNA, the CDR3 is TGTGCCAGCAGCTCTAGCGTCTCCGGGGAGCTGTTTTTT.

This chain uses TRBV28 with TRBJ1-1, with D maybe TRBD1 (6 bases). The CDR3 has 12 amino acids. V was shortened by 5 bases and J by 5 bases, with 9 bases between the two germline ends. Germline V gene sequence: CDR1 MDHEN, CDR2 SYDVKM. CDR3 in amino acids: CASSQGKTEAFF. The CDR3 DNA is TGTGCCAGCAGTCAGGGGAAGACTGAAGCTTTCTTT.

The chain links TRBV5-1 to TRBJ2-7; 11 bases are shared with TRBD1. Per the germline V gene, CDR1 is SGHRS and CDR2 is YFSETQ. The length of the CDR3 is 15 residues. J lost 2 bases, V lost 3 bases, and 4 bases had no gene match. The CDR3 loop is CASSSGQGAAYEQYF. As DNA, the CDR3 is TGCGCCAGCAGCTCCGGACAGGGGGCTGCCTACGAGCAGTACTTC.

V is TRBV5-6 and J is TRBJ2-3; 9 bases map to TRBD2. The J segment lost 2 bases and the V segment lost 4 bases, leaving 5 bases of the junction unmatched. The germline gives CDR1 SGHDT, CDR2 YYEEEE. The CDR3 sequence is 15 residues long. CDR3 DNA: TGTGCCAGCAGCCCGCTAGCGGGATCCACAGATACGCAGTATTTT. Translating it yields CASSPLAGSTDTQYF.

The chain recombines TRBV2 with TRBJ2-7; TRBD2 might be the D (5 bases). The CDR3 runs 13 residues. Germline CDR1 reads SNHLY; CDR2 reads FYNNEI. V was clipped by 10 bases and J by 0 bases, with 13 bases between them. CDR3 sequence: CATKGADSYEQYF. DNA of the CDR3: TGTGCCACGAAAGGAGCGGACTCCTACGAGCAGTACTTC.

In this sample, this clone turned up a few times. The rearrangement links TRBV6-5 to TRBJ2-7, with 7 bases identical to TRBD1. J lost 6 bases, V lost 5 bases, and 7 bases had no gene match. Germline V gene data show CDR1 as MNHEY and CDR2 as SVGAGI. This CDR3 spans 13 amino acids. CDR3 protein: CASSTNRGVEQYF. CDR3 DNA sequence: TGTGCCAGCAGTACGAACAGGGGCGTCGAGCAGTACTTC.

The chain is built from TRBV27 and TRBJ1-4; a weak D match, TRBD1 (5 bases). Germline assignment: CDR1 MNHEY and CDR2 SMNVEV (reference sequence). This CDR3 has 15 residues. Deletions cut 1 base from V and 8 bases from J, with 14 bases between. This chain's CDR3 is CASSLLAGGGEKLFF. The CDR3 DNA follows: TGTGCCAGCAGTTTATTAGCTGGGGGAGGGGAAAAACTGTTTTTT.

The CDR3 region has the DNA TGTGCCAGCAGTGTTTACATCCAAGATCAGCCCCAGCATTTT. The encoded protein is CASSVYIQDQPQHF. The rearrangement uses TRBV28 and TRBJ1-5, with D unclear. The V end was cut by 5 bases, the J end by 5 bases, with 13 bases between. Germline V gene sequence: CDR1 MDHEN, CDR2 SYDVKM. The CDR3 has 14 amino acids.

V and J are TRBV11-2 and TRBJ2-5, with 9 bases fitting TRBD2. V lost 5 bases and J lost 2; bases outside the gene matches: 9. CDR1 is SGHAT, CDR2 FQNNGV, per germline. The CDR3 is made up of 16 amino acids. This CDR3 reads CASSEYSGGIQETQYF. The CDR3 nucleotides are TGTGCCAGCAGCGAATATAGCGGGGGAATACAAGAGACCCAGTACTTC.

The chain recombines TRBV30 with TRBJ1-3; no clear D gene. The germline V gene has CDR1 GTSNPN and CDR2 SVGIG (reference sequence). The CDR3 consists of 13 residues. With 0 bases removed from V and 1 base from J, the gap between germline ends came to 4 bases. DNA for the CDR3: TGTGCCTGGAGTGTACAATCTGGAAACACCATATATTTT. Protein: CAWSVQSGNTIYF.

The rearrangement uses TRBV11-2 and TRBJ2-5, with TRBD2 as a possible D gene (5 bases). This CDR3 comprises 15 residues. The V gene's germline CDR1 is SGHAT and CDR2 FQNNGV. With 5 bases removed from V and 5 bases from J, the gap between germline ends came to 18 bases. CDR3 region: CASSAAGSLGETQYF. The DNA of the CDR3 is TGTGCCAGCAGCGCCGCGGGCTCTCTGGGGGAGACCCAGTACTTC.

The chain combines TRBV11-1 with TRBJ2-2, with D unresolved. Germline lookup yields CDR1 SGHAT and CDR2 FQDESV (reference sequence). The CDR3 spans 13 residues. Trimming removed 2 bases at V and 3 bases at J, with 4 bases between. The CDR3 DNA is TGTGCCAGCAGCTTACGTCACACCGGGGAGCTGTTTTTT. This gives the protein CASSLRHTGELFF.

This clone came up a few times. The J gene is TRBJ2-7, the V gene TRBV27; D not resolved. The CDR3 sequence is 12 residues long. CDR1 MNHEY and CDR2 SMNVEV come from the germline V gene (reference sequence). V lost 5 bases and J lost 6, with 11 bases in between. The CDR3, as DNA: TGTGCCAGCAGTCCTCGTGGCTCCGAGCAGTACTTC. Protein: CASSPRGSEQYF.

The chain carries TRBV7-8 and TRBJ2-3; possible D gene TRBD2, 6 bases. The ends were cut back, 2 bases at V and 2 bases at J, with 11 bases in the middle. Germline CDR1 is SGHVS and CDR2 is FQNEAQ. This CDR3 is 15 amino acids long. CDR3 nucleotides: TGTGCCAGCAGCTTACTGGCGGGGTCCACAGATACGCAGTATTTT. Residues: CASSLLAGSTDTQYF.

Turning to this clone: The junction does not match germline at one end; this may be a read error. This chain connects TRBV9 to TRBJ2-6; D is possibly TRBD1 (5 bases). The CDR3 covers 15 residues. Germline V gene sequence: CDR1 SGDLS, CDR2 YYNGEE. The CDR3 region is CASSVVLPGANGLTF. The CDR3 coding sequence is TGTGCCAGCAGCGTCGTGTTGCCTGGGGCCAACGGCCTGACTTTC. The whole variable domain, filled in from reference TRBV9 and TRBJ2-6, reads DSGVTQTPKHLITATGQRVTLRCSPRSGDLSVYWYQQSLDQGLQFLIQYYNGEERAKGNILERFSAQQFPDLHSELNLSSLELGDSALYFCASSVVLPGANGLTFGAGSRLTVL.

V gene TRBV21-1 combines with J gene TRBJ2-5; the table assigns TRBD1, which was not confirmed against the DNA. TRBV21-1 is a recognized pseudogene. The CDR3 covers 16 residues. For the CDR3, the DNA is TGTGCCAGCAGCAAAGTATCGTTCACAGGGAAAGAGACCCAGTACTTC. Its protein is CASSKVSFTGKETQYF.

This clone has a single count. The V gene is TRBV6-1, the J gene TRBJ1-2, with unresolved D. In germline, CDR1 is MNHNS, CDR2 SASEGT. The CDR3 sequence is 13 residues long. Trimming pared 5 bases from V and 2 bases from J, leaving 9 bases between. The CDR3 DNA reads as TGTGCCAGCAGTTTCTCGAGGAACTATGGCTACACCTTC. This gives the protein CASSFSRNYGYTF.

The rearrangement uses TRBV25-1 and TRBJ1-6; no definite D call. V lost 2 bases to trimming and J lost 3 bases, with 2 bases between them. This CDR3 comprises 13 residues. Germline V gene sequence: CDR1 MGHDK, CDR2 SYGVNS. The CDR3 DNA follows: TGTGCCAGCAGTGAACTCTATAATTCACCCCTCCACTTT. Protein product: CASSELYNSPLHF. The complete variable domain, with remaining parts taken from reference TRBV25-1 and TRBJ1-6, reads EADIYQTPRYLVIGTGKKITLECSQTMGHDKMYWYQQDPGMELHLIHYSYGVNSTEKGDLSSESTVSRIRTEHFPLTLESARPSHTSQYLCASSELYNSPLHFGNGTRLTVT.

The genes are TRBV7-9 and TRBJ2-1, with 13 nucleotides matching TRBD2. V trimming: 2 bases; J trimming: 2 bases; junction bases outside the gene matches: 9. Germline lookup yields CDR1 SEHNR and CDR2 FQNEAQ (reference sequence). There are 19 residues in the CDR3. CDR3 loop: CASSLLLAGGPFPYNEQFF. The DNA for the CDR3 is TGTGCCAGCAGCTTATTACTAGCGGGAGGGCCATTTCCCTACAATGAGCAGTTCTTC. The variable domain in full, completed from reference TRBV7-9 and TRBJ2-1, reads DTGVSQNPRHKITKRGQNVTFRCDPISEHNRLYWYRQTLGQGPEFLTYFQNEAQLEKSRLLSDRFSAERPKGSFSTLEIQRTEQGDSAMYLCASSLLLAGGPFPYNEQFFGPGTRLTVL.

This clone showed up just a few times. This rearrangement joins TRBV6-5 to TRBJ1-6, with 9 positions matching TRBD1. The germline gives CDR1 MNHEY, CDR2 SVGAGI. This CDR3 comprises 14 residues. After removal of 4 bases from V and 7 bases from J, the junction contained 2 bases not matched to a gene. The CDR3 DNA follows: TGTGCCAGCAGTTGGGGACAGGGCAATTCACCCCTCCACTTT. Amino acids: CASSWGQGNSPLHF.

The chain combines TRBV2 with TRBJ2-7; the match to TRBD2 covers 14 bases. The CDR3 contains 17 residues. V was clipped by 4 bases and J by 4 bases; unmatched bases: 9. Germline CDR1 is SNHLY and CDR2 is FYNNEI. In DNA form, the CDR3 reads TGTGCCAGCAGTGCAATCATGACTAGCGGGAGGGAATACGAGCAGTACTTC. Translating gives CASSAIMTSGREYEQYF.

This chain uses TRBV5-1 with TRBJ2-1; 9 nucleotides align to TRBD2. The junction had 12 bases not matched to a gene; V was cut back by 0 bases and J by 8 bases. This CDR3 is built from 17 residues. Germline V gene data show CDR1 as SGHRS and CDR2 as YFSETQ. The CDR3 DNA reads TGCGCCAGCAGCTTGGGGATGGGGCTAGCGGGGAACGATGAGCAGTTCTTC. Protein product: CASSLGMGLAGNDEQFF.

This chain joins TRBV6-1 and TRBJ1-2; unclear D gene. CDR1 and CDR2 (germline): MNHNS, SASEGT. This CDR3 region has 14 residues. The V end was cut by 1 base, the J end by 8 bases, with 14 bases between. CDR3 in DNA: TGTGCCAGCAGTGAAGTTTTTTCTGGGCCCGGCTACACCTTC. It encodes CASSEVFSGPGYTF.

This chain connects TRBV5-6 to TRBJ1-2; D call uncertain. The V end lost 0 bases, the J end lost 2 bases, and 11 bases lay between the germline ends. CDR1 SGHDT and CDR2 YYEEEE come from the germline V gene. This CDR3 has 15 residues. CDR3 region: CASSLVRVVNYGYTF. In DNA form, the CDR3 reads TGTGCCAGCAGCTTGGTTCGGGTCGTCAACTATGGCTACACCTTC. The full variable domain, in which reference TRBV5-6 and TRBJ1-2 provide the parts outside the CDR3, is DAGVTQSPTHLIKTRGQQVTLRCSPKSGHDTVSWYQQALGQGPQFIFQYYEEEERQRGNFPDRFSGHQFPNYSSELNVNALLLGDSALYLCASSLVRVVNYGYTFGSGTRLTVV.

This chain joins TRBV27 and TRBJ2-5; 7 bases line up with TRBD1. The J call is in doubt because the DNA end fits TRBJ2-7 better. Germline loops: CDR1 MNHEY, CDR2 SMNVEV (reference sequence). The CDR3 contains 15 residues. The CDR3 coding sequence is TGTGCCAGTAAAGTTCGCTGGGACAGTCTCTACGAGCAGTACTTC. Its translation: CASKVRWDSLYEQYF.

The chain uses TRBV2 and TRBJ2-2, with TRBD2 identical over 7 bases. V was pared by 7 bases and J by 3 bases, with 8 bases of the junction left unmatched. The CDR3 extends over 15 amino acids. Germline values: CDR1 SNHLY, CDR2 FYNNEI. CDR3 amino acids: CASTKGTKDTGELFF. The DNA of the CDR3 is TGTGCCAGCACCAAGGGGACTAAGGACACCGGGGAGCTGTTTTTT. Based on the CDR3 plus reference TRBV2 and TRBJ2-2, the full variable domain is EPEVTQTPSHQVTQMGQEVILRCVPISNHLYFYWYRQILGQKVEFLVSFYNNEISEKSEIFDDQFSVERPDGSNFTLKIRSTKLEDSAMYFCASTKGTKDTGELFFGEGSRLTVL.

This clone is a singleton in its sample. The rearrangement links TRBV6-1 to TRBJ1-1; D unclear. Trimming removed 6 bases at V and 1 base at J, with 6 bases between. Per germline, CDR1 MNHNS and CDR2 SASEGT. The CDR3 spans 12 residues. DNA of the CDR3: TGTGCCAGCAGACAATCGAACACTGAAGCTTTCTTT. Amino acids: CASRQSNTEAFF.

V gene TRBV7-9 combines with J gene TRBJ2-3; D remains ambiguous. Germline-derived CDR1 and CDR2 are SEHNR and FQNEAQ (reference sequence). V was cut by 1 base and J by 3 bases, with 11 bases left in between. CDR3 length equals 15 residues. The CDR3 protein is CASSLGQHPTDTQYF. The CDR3 DNA follows: TGTGCCAGCAGCTTAGGGCAACATCCGACAGATACGCAGTATTTT.

The chain employs TRBV28 and TRBJ1-2; D is unresolved. The CDR3 is 12 residues long. V was clipped by 2 bases and J by 6 bases, with 7 bases between them. Germline V CDR1 and CDR2: MDHEN, SYDVKM. CDR3 in amino acids: CASSLGSDGYTF. The CDR3 DNA sequence: TGTGCCAGCAGTTTAGGTTCGGATGGCTACACCTTC.